The next 26 T cell receptor beta chains were all read from a single sample in a study of blood T cell repertoires in COVID-19. The table came from immunoSEQ multiplex PCR; TCRdb's copy has only in-frame clones and leaves some out. This table holds roughly 210,000 clones, about 85% found once. The material sequenced was peripheral blood. These receptors all stem from a woman at least 80 years old with COVID-19, enrolled during active disease.

This chain connects TRBV10-3 to TRBJ1-1; D remains ambiguous. Germline-derived CDR1 and CDR2 are ENHRY and SYGVKD. The CDR3 covers 12 residues. V was trimmed by 0 bases and J by 5 bases, leaving 4 bases between them. The CDR3 here is CAISESLTEAFF. In DNA form, the CDR3 reads TGTGCCATCAGTGAGTCCCTGACTGAAGCTTTCTTT.

The V and J genes are TRBV12-2 and TRBJ1-5. TRBV12-2 is an annotated pseudogene. CDR3 length: 15 amino acids. CDR3 nucleotides: TGTGCAAGTCGCCGGGGGGCGTGGAGCAATCAGCCCCAGCATTTT. This encodes CASRRGAWSNQPQHF.

This chain links TRBV7-9 with TRBJ2-1; D perhaps matches TRBD1 (6 bases). The CDR3 consists of 17 residues. Trimming cost V 1 base and J 0 bases, with 13 bases left between them. CDR1 is SEHNR and CDR2 is FQNEAQ in the germline V gene (reference sequence). CDR3 coding DNA: TGTGCCAGCAGCTTAGATCCAGGGGAAAGCTCCTACAATGAGCAGTTCTTC. Translating gives CASSLDPGESSYNEQFF.

V usage is TRBV7-6 and J usage is TRBJ1-4; TRBD1 is a possible D gene (6 bases). V was trimmed by 6 bases and J by 6 bases, leaving 17 bases between them. Germline V gene sequence: CDR1 SGHVS, CDR2 FNYEAQ. CDR3 length equals 15 residues. This chain's CDR3 is CASRRFRDNHEKLFF. The CDR3 DNA is TGTGCCAGCAGGCGTTTCCGGGACAATCATGAAAAACTGTTTTTT.

The chain joins TRBV5-5 to TRBJ2-7; D possibly corresponds to TRBD2 (7 bases). The CDR3 runs to 15 residues. The V gene lost 6 bases and the J gene lost 0 bases, with 16 bases spanning the gap. Germline CDR1 is SGHKS and CDR2 is YYEKEE (reference sequence). CDR3 bases: TGTGCCAGCACCTGGGGGGGCACGAACTCCTACGAGCAGTACTTC. Its protein is CASTWGGTNSYEQYF.

The genes are TRBV21-1 and TRBJ1-5. TRBV21-1 corresponds to a pseudogene. The CDR3 loop spans 15 amino acids. The CDR3 DNA reads as TGTGCCAGCAGCAAATTTCTGGGGGGAAATCAGCCCCAGCATTTT. Protein sequence: CASSKFLGGNQPQHF.

This clone was observed a few times. The chain is built from TRBV6-5 and TRBJ2-7; D unresolved. The ends were cut back, 5 bases at V and 0 bases at J, with 8 bases in the middle. Germline values: CDR1 MNHEY, CDR2 SVGAGI. The CDR3 covers 13 residues. CDR3 region: CASSPTNSYEQYV. DNA for the CDR3: TGTGCCAGCAGTCCGACAAACTCCTACGAGCAGTACGTC.

The chain employs TRBV7-9 and TRBJ1-4; perhaps TRBD1 as D (6 bases). The germline V gene encodes CDR1 SEHNR and CDR2 FQNEAQ (reference sequence). Trimming stripped 4 bases from V and 2 bases from J, with 17 bases between. The CDR3 contains 17 residues. The CDR3: CASSSPGGARTNEKLFF. CDR3 bases: TGTGCCAGCAGCTCCCCGGGGGGGGCCAGGACTAATGAAAAACTGTTTTTT.

The rearrangement joins TRBV28 to TRBJ2-1; tentative D call: TRBD2 (6 bases). Germline V gives CDR1 MDHEN, CDR2 SYDVKM. This CDR3 is built from 14 residues. V lost 2 bases and J 4 bases, leaving 9 bases between the germline ends. CDR3 amino acids: CASSLGGAYNEQFF. In DNA form, the CDR3 reads TGTGCCAGCAGTTTAGGCGGGGCATACAATGAGCAGTTCTTC.

This rearrangement joins TRBV7-2 to TRBJ1-3; D remains unclear. Germline CDR1 is SGHTA and CDR2 is FQGNSA. The CDR3 sequence is 16 residues long. Trimming removed 2 bases at V and 2 bases at J, with 13 bases between. CDR3: CASSLFGRQAGNTIYF. The CDR3 DNA reads as TGTGCCAGCAGCTTATTTGGCAGGCAAGCTGGAAACACCATATATTTT. The complete variable domain, with remaining parts taken from reference TRBV7-2 and TRBJ1-3, reads GAGVSQSPSNKVTEKGKDVELRCDPISGHTALYWYRQSLGQGLEFLIYFQGNSAPDKSGLPSDRFSAERTGGSVSTLTIQRTQQEDSAVYLCASSLFGRQAGNTIYFGEGSWLTVV.

The V gene is TRBV7-3, the J gene TRBJ2-1; tentatively, D is TRBD2 (7 bases). The germline CDR1 and CDR2 sequences are SGHTA and FQGTGA. Trimming took off 5 bases at V and 1 base at J, with 21 bases between the two ends. The CDR3 is 18 amino acids. CDR3 sequence reads: CASSPGAGRQGSYNEQFF. The CDR3 DNA sequence: TGTGCCAGCAGCCCCGGCGCCGGGAGGCAGGGGTCCTACAATGAGCAGTTCTTC. Looking up the rest from reference TRBV7-3 and TRBJ2-1 gives the full variable domain: GAGVSQTPSNKVTEKGKYVELRCDPISGHTALYWYRQSLGQGPEFLIYFQGTGAADDSGLPNDRFFAVRPEGSVSTLKIQRTERGDSAVYLCASSPGAGRQGSYNEQFFGPGTRLTVL.

This chain connects TRBV7-2 to TRBJ2-1; maybe TRBD1 (6 bases). V was pared by 6 bases and J by 9 bases, with 18 bases between. Germline V gives CDR1 SGHTA, CDR2 FQGNSA. The CDR3 is made up of 14 amino acids. Written as DNA, the CDR3 is TGTGCCAGCAGTCCCGTAGGTCTCAGGGGTGAGCAGTTCTTC. This sequence encodes CASSPVGLRGEQFF.

The V gene is TRBV19, the J gene TRBJ2-5; 11 nucleotides agree with TRBD1. The CDR3 length is 17 residues. Germline assignment: CDR1 LNHDA and CDR2 SQIVND (reference sequence). Trimming took 4 bases from V and 6 from J; bases not matched to a gene: 13. The CDR3 DNA is TGTGCCAGTAGTACCGTCTTCTCGGGGACAGGGGGAAAGACCCAGTACTTC. The encoded protein is CASSTVFSGTGGKTQYF.

This rearrangement joins TRBV28 to TRBJ2-1, with a tentative D call TRBD2 (6 bases). CDR1 is MDHEN and CDR2 is SYDVKM in the germline V gene. V was shortened by 2 bases and J by 0 bases, with 11 bases between the two germline ends. This CDR3 spans 16 amino acids. The CDR3 is CASSLISGSSYNEQFF. The CDR3 DNA reads TGTGCCAGCAGTTTAATCTCCGGGAGCTCCTACAATGAGCAGTTCTTC.

The count of this clone is one. V gene TRBV18 combines with J gene TRBJ1-5; no clear D gene. The CDR3 covers 12 residues. Germline V gene data show CDR1 as KGHSH and CDR2 as LQKENI. The germline V and J ends were trimmed by 1 base and 9 bases, with 7 bases remaining between them. In DNA, the CDR3 is TGTGCCAGCTCACCACGGGAGGGGCCCCAGCATTTT. It codes for CASSPREGPQHF.

This clone was recorded only once. The chain joins TRBV7-9 to TRBJ1-4; D call uncertain. Per the germline V gene, CDR1 is SEHNR and CDR2 is FQNEAQ (reference sequence). The CDR3 consists of 16 residues. Deletions cut 6 bases from V and 8 bases from J, with 22 bases between. CDR3 coding DNA: TGTGCCAGCAGTTTTATGGGGTCGGCGGGTCAGGAAAAACTGTTTTTT. It is translated as CASSFMGSAGQEKLFF.

This clone turned up a few times. The rearrangement uses TRBV27 and TRBJ1-4, with 10 bases lining up with TRBD1. The germline gives CDR1 MNHEY, CDR2 SMNVEV (reference sequence). The J segment lost 4 bases and the V segment lost 3 bases, leaving 8 bases of the junction unmatched. The length of the CDR3 is 17 residues. The CDR3 bases are TGTGCCAGCAGTTTTAGGGGGACAGGGGTCGATAATGAAAAACTGTTTTTT. Residues: CASSFRGTGVDNEKLFF.

The chain couples TRBV19 to TRBJ1-1, with TRBD1 identical over 8 bases. CDR1 LNHDA and CDR2 SQIVND come from the germline V gene (reference sequence). After removal of 4 bases from V and 10 bases from J, the junction contained 11 bases not matched to a gene. The CDR3 length is 14 residues. CDR3 DNA sequence: TGTGCCAGTAGTACCCCGGACAGGGTCGGTGGAGCTTTCTTT. This encodes CASSTPDRVGGAFF. The whole variable domain, remainder taken from reference TRBV19 and TRBJ1-1, is DGGITQSPKYLFRKEGQNVTLSCEQNLNHDAMYWYRQDPGQGLRLIYYSQIVNDFQKGDIAEGYSVSREKKESFPLTVTSAQKNPTAFYLCASSTPDRVGGAFFGQGTRLTVV.

This chain joins TRBV20-1 and TRBJ2-5; perhaps TRBD2 as D (7 bases). The V end lost 3 bases, the J end lost 2 bases, and 19 bases lay between the germline ends. The CDR3 consists of 16 residues. CDR1 is DFQATT, CDR2 SNEGSKA, per germline (reference sequence). In DNA form, the CDR3 reads TGCAGTGCTAGTAGTTTGGGGCGGGGGCCTCAAGAGACCCAGTACTTC. This sequence encodes CSASSLGRGPQETQYF.

The chain is built from TRBV9 and TRBJ1-6, with 8 bases that match TRBD1. From germline, CDR1 is SGDLS and CDR2 YYNGEE. The CDR3 length is 14 residues. With V trimmed by 3 bases and J by 7 bases, 3 bases remained unmatched. CDR3 in amino acids: CASSATGDNSPLHF. The CDR3 DNA reads as TGTGCCAGCAGCGCGACAGGGGACAATTCACCCCTCCACTTT.

The chain combines TRBV13 with TRBJ1-6, with a possible D match to TRBD1 (5 bases). The CDR3 consists of 15 residues. Trimming cost V 5 bases and J 6 bases, with 14 bases left between them. Germline-derived CDR1 and CDR2 are PRHDT and FYEKMQ (reference sequence). The CDR3 sequence: CASSPRGGVNSPLHF. The CDR3 bases are TGTGCCAGCAGCCCCCGGGGAGGGGTTAATTCACCCCTCCACTTT.

The V call is TRBV4-2, the J call TRBJ1-1, with a weak D call TRBD1 (5 bases). This CDR3 is 17 amino acids long. Germline CDR1 and CDR2: LGHNA and YNFKEQ. Trimming took 0 bases from V and 1 from J, leaving 15 bases between them. The DNA for the CDR3 is TGTGCCAGCAGCCAAGATGGGAGGGGCGCGTGGAACACTGAAGCTTTCTTT. Amino acids: CASSQDGRGAWNTEAFF.

This clone appeared a single time. The chain couples TRBV5-1 to TRBJ1-1, with 9 bases aligning to TRBD1. Germline V gene lookup returns CDR1 SGHRS and CDR2 YFSETQ. V lost 4 bases, J lost 5 bases, and 9 bases stayed unmatched. The CDR3 is made up of 15 amino acids. CDR3 region: CASSVEGQGPTEAFF. For the CDR3, the DNA is TGCGCCAGCAGCGTAGAGGGACAGGGACCTACTGAAGCTTTCTTT.

This chain joins TRBV3-1 (or the pseudogene TRBV3-2) and TRBJ1-2; D unclear. Trimming stripped 1 base from V and 5 bases from J, with 5 bases between. CDR1 and CDR2 (germline): LGHDT, YNNKEL (reference sequence). This CDR3 is built from 12 residues. The CDR3 here is CASSQVAYGYTF. In DNA form, the CDR3 reads TGTGCCAGCAGCCAAGTGGCTTATGGCTACACCTTC.

V usage is TRBV29-1 and J usage is TRBJ1-1; D is unclear. Trimming removed 7 bases from V and 11 bases from J, with 23 bases in between. From germline, CDR1 is SQVTM and CDR2 ANQGSEA. The CDR3 totals 13 residues. The CDR3 here is CSASQLEGVDAFF. The DNA of the CDR3 is TGCAGCGCCTCTCAGCTTGAGGGAGTAGACGCTTTCTTT.

V usage is TRBV7-9 and J usage is TRBJ2-5, with D perhaps matching TRBD1 (6 bases). V lost 0 bases, J lost 8 bases, and 13 bases lay in between. Per germline, CDR1 SEHNR and CDR2 FQNEAQ (reference sequence). The CDR3 is 14 residues long. The CDR3 region is CASSLAGYGGTQYF. In nucleotides, the CDR3 is TGTGCCAGCAGCTTAGCTGGGTATGGGGGCACCCAGTACTTC.